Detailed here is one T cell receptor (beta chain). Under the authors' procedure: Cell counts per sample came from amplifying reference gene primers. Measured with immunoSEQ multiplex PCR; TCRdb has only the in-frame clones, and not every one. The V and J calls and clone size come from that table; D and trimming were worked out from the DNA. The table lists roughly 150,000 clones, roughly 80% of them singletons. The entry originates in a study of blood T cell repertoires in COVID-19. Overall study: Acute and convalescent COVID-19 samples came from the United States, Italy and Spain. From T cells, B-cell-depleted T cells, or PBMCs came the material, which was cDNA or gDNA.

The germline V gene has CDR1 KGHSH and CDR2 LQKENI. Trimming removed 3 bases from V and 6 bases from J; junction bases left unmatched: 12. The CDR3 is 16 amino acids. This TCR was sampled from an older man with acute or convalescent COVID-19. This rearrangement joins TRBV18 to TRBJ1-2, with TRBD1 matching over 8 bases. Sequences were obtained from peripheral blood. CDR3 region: CASSPRQGLSVHGYTF. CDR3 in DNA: TGTGCCAGCTCACCGAGACAGGGGTTGTCGGTACATGGCTACACCTTC.